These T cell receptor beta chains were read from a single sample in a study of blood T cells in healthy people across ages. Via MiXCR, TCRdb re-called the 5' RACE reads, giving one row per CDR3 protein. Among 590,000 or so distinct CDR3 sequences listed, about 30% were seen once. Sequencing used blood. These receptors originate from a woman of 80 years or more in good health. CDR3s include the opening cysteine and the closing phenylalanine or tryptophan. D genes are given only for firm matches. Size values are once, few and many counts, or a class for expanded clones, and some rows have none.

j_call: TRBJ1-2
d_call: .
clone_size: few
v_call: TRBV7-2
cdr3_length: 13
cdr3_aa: CASSGGLLYGYTF
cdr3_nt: TGTGCCAGCAGCGGGGGACTGCTATATGGCTACACCTTC

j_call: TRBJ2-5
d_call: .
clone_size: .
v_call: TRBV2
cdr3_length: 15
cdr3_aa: CASSERSGPYNEQYF
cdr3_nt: TGTGCCAGCAGTGAGCGGAGCGGGCCTTACAATGAGCAGTACTTC

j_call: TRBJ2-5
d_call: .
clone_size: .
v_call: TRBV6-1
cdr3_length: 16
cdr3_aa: CVSSLPPHDPQETQYF
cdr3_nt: TGTGTCAGCAGCCTCCCTCCCCACGACCCACAAGAGACCCAGTACTTC

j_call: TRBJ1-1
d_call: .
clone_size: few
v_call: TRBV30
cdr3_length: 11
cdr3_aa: CAWSREVGAFF
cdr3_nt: TGTGCCTGGAGTCGGGAGGTCGGAGCTTTCTTT

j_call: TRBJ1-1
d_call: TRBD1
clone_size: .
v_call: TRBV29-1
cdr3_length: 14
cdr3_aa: CSVDRDRVVGEAFF
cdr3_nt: TGCAGCGTGGATCGGGACAGGGTGGTAGGTGAAGCTTTCTTT

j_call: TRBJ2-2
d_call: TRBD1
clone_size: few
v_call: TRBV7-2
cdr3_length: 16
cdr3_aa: CASSLASGTGSGELFF
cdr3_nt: TGTGCCAGCAGCTTAGCGTCCGGGACAGGGTCCGGGGAGCTGTTTTTT

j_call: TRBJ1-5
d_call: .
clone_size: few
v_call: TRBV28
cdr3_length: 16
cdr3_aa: CASSLTGPNSNQPQHF
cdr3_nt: TGTGCCAGCAGCTTGACGGGACCGAATAGCAATCAGCCCCAGCATTTT

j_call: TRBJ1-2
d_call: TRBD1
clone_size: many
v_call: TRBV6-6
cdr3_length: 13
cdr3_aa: CASRGTARGGYTF
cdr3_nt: TGTGCCAGCAGGGGGACAGCCCGGGGAGGCTACACCTTC

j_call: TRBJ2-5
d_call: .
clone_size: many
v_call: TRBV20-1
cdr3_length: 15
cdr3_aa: CSASPPRYSKETQYF
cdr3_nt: TGCAGTGCTAGCCCTCCTCGATACTCCAAAGAGACCCAGTACTTC

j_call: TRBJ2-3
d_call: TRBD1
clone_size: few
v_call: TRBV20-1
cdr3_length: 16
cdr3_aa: CSARAPGQGTTDTQYF
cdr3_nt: TGCAGTGCTAGGGCACCGGGACAGGGGACCACAGATACGCAGTATTTT

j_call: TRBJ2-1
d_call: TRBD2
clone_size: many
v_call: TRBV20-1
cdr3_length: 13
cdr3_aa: CSAVAGGSVEQFF
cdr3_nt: TGCAGTGCAGTAGCGGGGGGTTCCGTGGAGCAGTTCTTC

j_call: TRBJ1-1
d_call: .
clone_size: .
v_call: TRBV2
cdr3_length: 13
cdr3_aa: CASSQGRDGEAFF
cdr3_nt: TGTGCCAGCAGCCAAGGCCGAGATGGTGAAGCTTTCTTT

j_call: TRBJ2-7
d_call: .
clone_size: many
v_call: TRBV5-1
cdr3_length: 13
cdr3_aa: CASSLAGHREQYF
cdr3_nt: TGCGCCAGCAGCTTGGCGGGCCACCGGGAGCAGTACTTC

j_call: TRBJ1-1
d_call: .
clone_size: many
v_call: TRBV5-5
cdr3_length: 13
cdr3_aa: CASSWRGDTEAFF
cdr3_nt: TGTGCCAGCAGCTGGAGGGGGGACACTGAAGCTTTCTTT

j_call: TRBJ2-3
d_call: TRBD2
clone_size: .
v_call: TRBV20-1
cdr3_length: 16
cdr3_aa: CSVEGLAGAPTDTQYF
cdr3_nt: TGCAGTGTAGAGGGACTAGCGGGAGCTCCCACAGATACGCAGTATTTT

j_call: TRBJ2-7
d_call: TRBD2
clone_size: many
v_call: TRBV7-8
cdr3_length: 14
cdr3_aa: CASSSSGGAGEQYF
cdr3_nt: TGTGCCAGCAGTTCCTCGGGGGGTGCGGGGGAGCAGTACTTC

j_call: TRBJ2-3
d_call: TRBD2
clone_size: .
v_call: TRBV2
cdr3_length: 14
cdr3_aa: CASGTGGRGDTQYF
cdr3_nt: TGTGCCAGCGGGACGGGGGGGCGGGGAGATACGCAGTATTTT

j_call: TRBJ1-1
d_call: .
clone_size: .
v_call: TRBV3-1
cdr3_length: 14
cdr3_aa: CASSQEGRITEAFF
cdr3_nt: TGTGCCAGCAGCCAAGAGGGCCGCATTACTGAAGCTTTCTTT

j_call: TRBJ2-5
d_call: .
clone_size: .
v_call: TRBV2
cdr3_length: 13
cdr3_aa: CASRDMDPATQYF
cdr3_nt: TGTGCCAGCAGGGACATGGACCCGGCGACCCAGTACTTC

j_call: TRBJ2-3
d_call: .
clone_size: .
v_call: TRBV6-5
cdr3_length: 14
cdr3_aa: CASRPWSDTDTQYF
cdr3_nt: TGTGCCAGCAGGCCCTGGTCAGACACAGATACGCAGTATTTT

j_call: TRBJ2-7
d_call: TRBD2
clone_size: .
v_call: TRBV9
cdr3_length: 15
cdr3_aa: CASSLLAGATYEQYF
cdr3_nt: TGTGCCAGCAGCCTCCTAGCGGGGGCCACCTACGAGCAGTACTTC

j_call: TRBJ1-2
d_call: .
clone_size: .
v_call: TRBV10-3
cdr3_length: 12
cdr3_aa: CATSPLNYGYTF
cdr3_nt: TGTGCCACTTCCCCATTGAACTATGGCTACACCTTC

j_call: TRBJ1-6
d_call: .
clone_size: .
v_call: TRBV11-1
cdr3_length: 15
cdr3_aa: CASSRNQAYNSPLHF
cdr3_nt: TGTGCCAGCAGCCGGAATCAGGCGTATAATTCACCCCTCCACTTT

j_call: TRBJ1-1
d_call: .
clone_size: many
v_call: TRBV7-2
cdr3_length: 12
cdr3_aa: CASSDPAGKAFF
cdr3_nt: TGTGCCAGCAGCGACCCAGCCGGGAAGGCTTTCTTT

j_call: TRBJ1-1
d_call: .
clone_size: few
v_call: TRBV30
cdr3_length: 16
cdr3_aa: CAWIGPRGQDNTEAFF
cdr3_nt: TGTGCCTGGATCGGACCCCGGGGCCAGGATAACACTGAAGCTTTCTTT

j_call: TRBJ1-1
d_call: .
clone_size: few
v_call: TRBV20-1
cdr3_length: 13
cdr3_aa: CSARGGHVTEAFF
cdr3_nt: TGCAGTGCTAGAGGGGGGCATGTGACTGAAGCTTTCTTT

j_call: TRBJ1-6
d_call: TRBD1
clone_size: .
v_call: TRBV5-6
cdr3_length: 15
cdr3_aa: CASSLLTGDDSPLHF
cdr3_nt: TGTGCCAGCAGCTTACTGACAGGGGACGATTCACCCCTCCACTTT

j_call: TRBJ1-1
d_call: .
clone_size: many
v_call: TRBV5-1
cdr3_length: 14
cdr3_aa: CASSPLEGITEAFF
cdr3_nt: TGCGCCAGCAGCCCCCTGGAGGGGATCACTGAAGCTTTCTTT

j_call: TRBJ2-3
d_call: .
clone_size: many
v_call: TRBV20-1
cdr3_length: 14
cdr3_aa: CSAHGVADADTQYF
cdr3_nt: TGCAGTGCCCATGGGGTGGCTGACGCAGATACGCAGTATTTT

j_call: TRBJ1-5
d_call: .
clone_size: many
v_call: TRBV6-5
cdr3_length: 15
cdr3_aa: CASSYSGDSNQPQHF
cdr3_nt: TGTGCCAGCAGTTACTCAGGGGATAGCAATCAGCCCCAGCATTTT

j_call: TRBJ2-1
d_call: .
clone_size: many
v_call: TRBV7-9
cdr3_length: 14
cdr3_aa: CASSLEQAYNEQFF
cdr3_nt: TGTGCCAGCAGCTTAGAGCAAGCCTACAATGAGCAGTTCTTC

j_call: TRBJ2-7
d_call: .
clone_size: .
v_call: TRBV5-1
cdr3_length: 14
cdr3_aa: CASSFGGLKDEQYF
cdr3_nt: TGCGCCAGCAGCTTCGGGGGGCTTAAGGACGAGCAGTACTTC

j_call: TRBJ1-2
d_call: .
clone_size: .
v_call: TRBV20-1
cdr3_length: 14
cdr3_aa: CSARADRIRYGYTF
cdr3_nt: TGCAGTGCTAGAGCCGACAGAATCCGTTATGGCTACACCTTC

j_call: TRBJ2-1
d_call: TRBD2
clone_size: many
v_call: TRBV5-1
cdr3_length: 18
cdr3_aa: CASSLRSGGVSSYNEQFF
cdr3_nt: TGCGCCAGCAGCTTGCGTAGCGGGGGGGTTAGCTCCTACAATGAGCAGTTCTTC

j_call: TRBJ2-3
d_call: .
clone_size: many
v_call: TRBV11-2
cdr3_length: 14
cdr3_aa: CASSSTPTTDTQYF
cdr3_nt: TGTGCCAGCAGCTCCACACCAACAACAGATACGCAGTATTTT

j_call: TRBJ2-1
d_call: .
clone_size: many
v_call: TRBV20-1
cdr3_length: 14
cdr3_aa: CSAREQWGANEQFF
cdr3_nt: TGCAGTGCTAGGGAACAGTGGGGTGCCAATGAGCAGTTCTTC